These T cell receptor beta chains were read from a single sample in a study of human T cells and chemical hapten exposure. TCRdb independently ran MiXCR on the RACE reads; one entry per CDR3 protein. The sample yields approximately 400,000 distinct CDR3 sequences, approximately 5% seen once. The sample consisted of whole blood, taken in connection with sensitization to the hapten diphenylcyclopropenone (DPC). These receptor sequences come from a woman aged 50 to 60 with alopecia areata. Some clones in this sample may be carry-over from other donors' samples. The CDR3 runs from the conserved cysteine through the conserved F or W. Rows give clone size only sometimes, using once, few, many, or a class for an expanded clone.

v_call	j_call	clone_size	cdr3_aa
TRBV29-1	TRBJ2-7	many	CSVVMGQVTYEQYF
TRBV20-1	TRBJ2-4	few	CSARGQDGSLAKNIQYF
TRBV12-3/TRBV12-4	TRBJ2-2	many	CASSLRGANTGELFF
TRBV29-1	TRBJ2-2	few	CSATGANTGELFF
TRBV12-3/TRBV12-4	TRBJ1-2	few	CASSFLGVDGYTF
TRBV10-3	TRBJ2-3	many	CAIGPLGGGTDTQYF
TRBV28	TRBJ1-6	-	CASSPDRGQGNSPLHF
TRBV2	TRBJ1-1	-	CASSEALQAPAFF
TRBV6-1	TRBJ1-5	few	CASLSGPYSNQPQHF
TRBV6-5	TRBJ2-5	many	CASSSPRTGGGETQYF
TRBV5-1	TRBJ1-1	few	CASSPQGQGATEAFF
TRBV6-2/TRBV6-3	TRBJ1-1	-	CASSSPFFGGLNTEAFF
TRBV12-3/TRBV12-4	TRBJ1-6	-	CASGLGLENSPLHF
TRBV7-8	TRBJ1-2	few	CASSLDQVQAYGYTF
TRBV18	TRBJ2-7	many	CASSPPASGPYEQYF
TRBV29-1	TRBJ1-1	many	CSVGLVVANTEAFF
TRBV4-1	TRBJ1-1	many	CASSQVELSTEAFF
TRBV25-1	TRBJ1-1	few	CASSEFGRRDTEAFF
TRBV30	TRBJ1-1	few	CAWIGRRETFF
TRBV10-1	TRBJ1-3	few	CASSEPRQGYYGNTIYF
TRBV4-3	TRBJ2-1	-	CASSQGIKDEQFF
TRBV29-1	TRBJ2-7	-	CSVAWGRPYEQYF
TRBV27	TRBJ2-5	few	CASSLYGYQETQYF
TRBV5-4	TRBJ1-1	-	CASSLEQINTEAFF
TRBV13	TRBJ2-3	-	CASSLVAGGTRDTQYF
TRBV9	TRBJ2-3	-	CASSVGAGLSDTQYF
TRBV28	TRBJ2-7	few	CASTIRGEQYF
TRBV12-3/TRBV12-4	TRBJ2-3	many	CASRGLVRAETDTQYF
TRBV6-5	TRBJ1-6	few	CASRAGQLGSPLHF
TRBV5-4	TRBJ2-1	many	CASSSPPRGEQFF
TRBV5-1	TRBJ1-2	many	CASSLGQGASYGYTF
TRBV20-1	TRBJ1-4	many	CSAPQETYEKLFF
TRBV12-3/TRBV12-4	TRBJ2-3	many	CASSPRGGGPSTDTQYF